The T cell receptor (beta chain) described here comes from a study of CD8 T cells in ankylosing spondylitis. Points from the study as a whole: The authors reported significant enrichment of disease-linked clones in matched ankylosing spondylitis synovial fluid. Made up of about eight highly homologous variants, a TCR beta motif appeared characteristic of ankylosing spondylitis blood.

This clonotype came up many times. The antigen is unknown. TCRdb re-called the 5' RACE reads with MiXCR, one entry per CDR3 protein. The table has a few hundred thousand distinct CDR3 sequences, 18% seen once. This CDR3 is built from 14 residues. The germline V gene has CDR1 DFQATT and CDR2 SNEGSKA (reference sequence). Trimming removed 6 bases from V and 5 bases from J; junction bases left unmatched: 5. The rearrangement links TRBV20-1 to TRBJ2-1; 12 bases match TRBD2. This receptor was identified in a male donor with ankylosing spondylitis or in good health (not recorded which). Sequencing was performed on blood, either unsorted or a sorted T cell fraction (not recorded which). The CDR3 protein is CSASTSGGNNEQFF. The CDR3 DNA follows: TGCAGTGCGTCGACTAGCGGGGGAAACAATGAGCAGTTCTTC.